Presented here are 16 T cell receptor beta chains from one specimen sequenced in a study of T cell changes during pregnancy in multiple sclerosis. Clones were read by immunoSEQ multiplex PCR, and TCRdb kept only the in-frame ones, dropping some. The table includes 55,000 to 70,000 clones, around 93% detected once. The sequencing here drew on peripheral blood, taken after pregnancy. The receptors were sampled from a female donor with multiple sclerosis, enrolled in a pregnancy study.

This clone has only one observation. The rearrangement joins TRBV7-6 to TRBJ2-2; 8 nucleotides align to TRBD2. The CDR3 runs to 17 residues. Trimming at V came to 6 bases and at J to 7 bases, leaving 16 bases not matched to a gene. CDR1 is SGHVS, CDR2 FNYEAQ, per germline. CDR3 protein: CASSQVGREGLGGELFF. The CDR3 region has the DNA TGTGCCAGCAGTCAAGTCGGTCGGGAGGGCCTCGGCGGGGAGCTGTTTTTT.

CDR3 sequence reads: CASSQPEREQDEQYF. The CDR3, as DNA: TGTGCCAGCAGCCAGCCGGAGCGGGAGCAAGACGAGCAGTACTTC. The V and J genes are TRBV4-2 and TRBJ2-7, with TRBD2 matching over 8 bases. Losses at the gene ends were 3 bases for V and 5 bases for J; bases not matched to a gene: 9. The germline V gene encodes CDR1 LGHNA and CDR2 YNFKEQ. The CDR3 totals 15 residues.

This sequence joins TRBV19 and TRBJ1-1, with TRBD1 matching over 9 bases. The V gene end was trimmed by 5 bases and the J gene end by 7 bases; junction bases not matched to a gene: 5. Germline V gives CDR1 LNHDA, CDR2 SQIVND (reference sequence). The CDR3 spans 13 residues. The CDR3 coding sequence is TGTGCCAGTAGTCTAAAGACAGGGGGTGAAGCTTTCTTT. It specifies CASSLKTGGEAFF.

The genes are TRBV5-1 and TRBJ2-2; 11 positions agree with TRBD2. The ends lost 4 bases at V and 0 bases at J; junction bases unmatched: 5. CDR1 is SGHRS, CDR2 YFSETQ, per germline. The CDR3 covers 17 residues. Here the CDR3 reads CASSLELAGANTGELFF. In nucleotides, the CDR3 is TGCGCCAGCAGCCTCGAACTAGCGGGGGCGAACACCGGGGAGCTGTTTTTT.

The chain couples TRBV19 to TRBJ1-1; the match to TRBD1 covers 10 bases. V gave up 5 bases and J gave up 1 base; unmatched junction bases: 13. This CDR3 contains 18 residues. Germline CDR1 is LNHDA and CDR2 is SQIVND (reference sequence). The CDR3 sequence: CASSGARLTGGKNTEAFF. For the CDR3, the DNA is TGTGCCAGTAGTGGGGCCCGCCTGACAGGGGGCAAGAACACTGAAGCTTTCTTT.

The chain has TRBV6-1 and TRBJ2-5, with TRBD2 matching over 11 bases. The assigned J gene may be wrong: the sequence end matches TRBJ2-7 better. The CDR3 covers 16 residues. Germline values: CDR1 MNHNS, CDR2 SASEGT. The CDR3 sequence: CASSEGPGLAAYEQYF. CDR3 coding DNA: TGTGCCAGCAGTGAAGGACCGGGACTAGCGGCCTACGAGCAGTACTTC.

The chain has TRBV10-3 and TRBJ2-3, with no clear D. The CDR3 is 14 amino acids. Germline CDR1 reads ENHRY; CDR2 reads SYGVKD. Trimming cost V 0 bases and J 2 bases, with 6 bases left between them. DNA for the CDR3: TGTGCCATCAGTGAGTCTTCCCTCACAGATACGCAGTATTTT. It is translated as CAISESSLTDTQYF.

V gene TRBV5-1 combines with J gene TRBJ1-1; D may be TRBD1 (6 bases). Per the germline V gene, CDR1 is SGHRS and CDR2 is YFSETQ. There are 16 residues in the CDR3. The V end lost 0 bases, the J end lost 0 bases, and 12 bases lay between the germline ends. Here the CDR3 reads CASSLVAGAVNTEAFF. The DNA for the CDR3 is TGCGCCAGCAGCTTGGTGGCAGGGGCCGTGAACACTGAAGCTTTCTTT.

This chain links TRBV28 with TRBJ2-5; TRBD2 might be the D (5 bases). The germline CDR1 and CDR2 sequences are MDHEN and SYDVKM. The CDR3 runs to 15 residues. The V end lost 5 bases, the J end lost 0 bases, and 13 bases lay between the germline ends. Here the CDR3 DNA reads TGTGCCAGCAGTCCCACGGCGGGTTACCAAGAGACCCAGTACTTC. Translated: CASSPTAGYQETQYF.

V gene TRBV6-5 combines with J gene TRBJ2-1; 12 bases agree with TRBD2. J was trimmed by 8 bases and V by 4 bases; bases with no gene match: 9. The CDR3 totals 16 residues. Germline V lookup: CDR1 MNHEY, CDR2 SVGAGI. The CDR3 sequence: CASSSPRLAGVYEQFF. The CDR3 nucleotides are TGTGCCAGCAGTTCCCCCAGACTAGCGGGAGTCTATGAGCAGTTCTTC.

DNA of the CDR3: TGTGCCACCAGCAGAGATATGGGGGAGGTGTCCTACAATGAGCAGTTCTTC. Protein: CATSRDMGEVSYNEQFF. The chain uses TRBV15 and TRBJ2-1; D is possibly TRBD2 (6 bases). Germline assignment: CDR1 LNHNV and CDR2 YYDKDF (reference sequence). This CDR3 is built from 17 residues. V lost 0 bases, J lost 1 base, and 13 bases lay in between.

The chain is built from TRBV4-3 and TRBJ1-6; TRBD1 agrees at 8 bases. The CDR3 has 18 amino acids. V dropped 0 bases and J dropped 8; count of bases not matched to a gene: 12. Germline lookup yields CDR1 LGHNA and CDR2 YSLEER. The chain's CDR3 is CASSQDHPRGRDDSPLHF. Written as DNA, the CDR3 is TGCGCCAGCAGCCAAGATCACCCCAGGGGGCGCGATGATTCACCCCTCCACTTT.

This clone appeared once. The chain couples TRBV7-9 to TRBJ2-2, with TRBD1 as a possible D gene (5 bases). Trimming removed 2 bases from V and 4 bases from J, with 5 bases in between. Germline assignment: CDR1 SEHNR and CDR2 FQNEAQ (reference sequence). The CDR3 is 13 residues long. Here the CDR3 reads CASSLRGTGELFF. The CDR3 bases are TGTGCCAGCAGCTTAAGGGGCACCGGGGAGCTGTTTTTT.

The chain uses TRBV15 and TRBJ1-1; 7 positions agree with TRBD1. This CDR3 is 17 amino acids long. Trimming removed 3 bases from V and 0 bases from J; junction bases left unmatched: 10. Germline values: CDR1 LNHNV, CDR2 YYDKDF (reference sequence). The CDR3 DNA reads TGTGCCACCAGCAGGGTCCGGGACAGCAGGATGAACACTGAAGCTTTCTTT. It specifies CATSRVRDSRMNTEAFF.

The V and J genes are TRBV9 and TRBJ2-3; possible D gene TRBD2, 6 bases. Germline lookup yields CDR1 SGDLS and CDR2 YYNGEE. V lost 0 bases to trimming and J lost 6 bases, with 17 bases between them. This CDR3 region has 16 residues. The CDR3 loop is CASSVVDSGNRDTQYF. The CDR3 DNA follows: TGTGCCAGCAGCGTAGTCGATAGCGGAAACCGGGATACGCAGTATTTT.

CDR3 amino acids: CASSLLSGSPDSYEQYF. As DNA, the CDR3 is TGTGCCAGCAGCTTACTCTCTGGCAGTCCCGACTCCTACGAGCAGTACTTC. The chain couples TRBV11-2 to TRBJ2-7; D uncertain. Germline V lookup: CDR1 SGHAT, CDR2 FQNNGV. The CDR3 is made up of 17 amino acids. Trimming stripped 2 bases from V and 0 bases from J, with 17 bases between.